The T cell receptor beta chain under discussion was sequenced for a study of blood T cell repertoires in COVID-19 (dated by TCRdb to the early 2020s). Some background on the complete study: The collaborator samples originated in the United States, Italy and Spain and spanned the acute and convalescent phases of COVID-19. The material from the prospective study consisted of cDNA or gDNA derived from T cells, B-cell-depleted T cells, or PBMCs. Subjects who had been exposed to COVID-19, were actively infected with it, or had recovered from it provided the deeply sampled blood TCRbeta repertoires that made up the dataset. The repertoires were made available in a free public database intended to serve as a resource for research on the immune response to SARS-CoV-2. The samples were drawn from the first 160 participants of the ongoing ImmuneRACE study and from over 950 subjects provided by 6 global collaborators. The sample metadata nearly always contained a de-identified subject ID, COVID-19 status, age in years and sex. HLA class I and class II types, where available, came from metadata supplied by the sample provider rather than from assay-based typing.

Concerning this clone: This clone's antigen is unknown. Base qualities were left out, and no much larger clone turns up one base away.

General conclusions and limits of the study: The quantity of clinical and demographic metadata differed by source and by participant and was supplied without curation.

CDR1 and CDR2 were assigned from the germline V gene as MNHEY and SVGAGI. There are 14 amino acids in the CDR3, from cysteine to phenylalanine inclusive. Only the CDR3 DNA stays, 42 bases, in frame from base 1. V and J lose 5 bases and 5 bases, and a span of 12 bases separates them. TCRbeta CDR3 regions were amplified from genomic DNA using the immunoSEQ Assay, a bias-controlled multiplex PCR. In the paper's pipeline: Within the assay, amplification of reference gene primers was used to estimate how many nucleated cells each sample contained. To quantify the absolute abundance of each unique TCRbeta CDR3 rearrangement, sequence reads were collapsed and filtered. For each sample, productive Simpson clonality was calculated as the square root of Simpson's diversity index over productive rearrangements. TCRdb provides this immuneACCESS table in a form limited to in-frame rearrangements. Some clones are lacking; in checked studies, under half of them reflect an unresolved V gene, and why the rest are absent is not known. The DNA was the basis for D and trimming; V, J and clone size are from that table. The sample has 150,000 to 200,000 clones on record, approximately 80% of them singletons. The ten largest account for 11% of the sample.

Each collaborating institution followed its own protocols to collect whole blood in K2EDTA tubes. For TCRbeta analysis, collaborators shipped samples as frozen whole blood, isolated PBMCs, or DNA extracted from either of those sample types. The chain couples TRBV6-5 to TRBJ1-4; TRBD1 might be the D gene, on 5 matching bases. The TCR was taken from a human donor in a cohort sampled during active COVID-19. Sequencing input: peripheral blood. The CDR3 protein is CASSTPGGNEKLFF. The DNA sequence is TGTGCCAGCAGTACCCCCGGGGGGAATGAAAAACTGTTTTTT.